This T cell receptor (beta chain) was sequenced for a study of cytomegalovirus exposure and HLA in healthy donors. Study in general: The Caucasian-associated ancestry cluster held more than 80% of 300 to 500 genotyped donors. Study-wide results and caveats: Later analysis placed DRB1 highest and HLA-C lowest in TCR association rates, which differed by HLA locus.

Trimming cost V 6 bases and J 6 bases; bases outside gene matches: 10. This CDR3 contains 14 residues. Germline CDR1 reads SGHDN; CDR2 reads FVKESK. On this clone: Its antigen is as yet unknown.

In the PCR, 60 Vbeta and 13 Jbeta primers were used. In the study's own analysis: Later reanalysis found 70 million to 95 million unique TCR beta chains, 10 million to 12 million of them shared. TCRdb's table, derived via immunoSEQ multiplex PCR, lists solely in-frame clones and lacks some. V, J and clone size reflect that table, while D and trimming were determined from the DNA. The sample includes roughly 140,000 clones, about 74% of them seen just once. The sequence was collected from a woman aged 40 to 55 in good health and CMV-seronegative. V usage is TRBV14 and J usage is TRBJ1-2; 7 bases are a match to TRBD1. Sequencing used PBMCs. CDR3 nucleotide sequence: TGTGCCAGCAGTCTACAGGGGACGGTTAATGGCTACACCTTC. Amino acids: CASSLQGTVNGYTF.